Following are 14 T cell receptor beta chains from one sample sequenced in a study of immune evolution from preneoplasia to lung adenocarcinoma. TCRdb keeps only in-frame clones here, not all; method: immunoSEQ multiplex PCR. The data contain around 6,800 clones, around 74% of them seen just once; the ten biggest clones take up 7.5% to 9.5%. The specimen sequenced was FFPE atypical adenomatous hyperplasia tissue from the lung. Documented subset: atypical adenomatous hyperplasia (AAH), lung preneoplasia. These receptor sequences come from a donor at least 70 years old with lung adenocarcinoma. Some clones in this sample may be carry-over from other donors' samples.

The chain has TRBV5-6 and TRBJ2-5; 7 bases agree with TRBD2. The CDR3 loop spans 18 amino acids. Germline assignment: CDR1 SGHDT and CDR2 YYEEEE. The ends lost 1 base at V and 0 bases at J; junction bases unmatched: 12. CDR3 sequence (DNA): TGTGCCAGCAGCTTGTTGCGTGCCGGGAGGCCCAACCAAGAGACCCAGTACTTC. Protein: CASSLLRAGRPNQETQYF.

This chain links TRBV5-1 with TRBJ1-4, with D perhaps matching TRBD1 (5 bases). The CDR3 covers 15 residues. The germline gives CDR1 SGHRS, CDR2 YFSETQ. V was pared by 4 bases and J by 2 bases, with 12 bases between. CDR3 coding DNA: TGCGCCAGCAGCCCCGTGGGGGGTACTAATGAAAAACTGTTTTTT. Translated: CASSPVGGTNEKLFF.

As DNA, the CDR3 is TGCGCCAGCAGCTTGGGTCCGGCGGATTCCTACAATGAGCAGTTCTTC. It encodes CASSLGPADSYNEQFF. The chain uses TRBV5-1 and TRBJ2-1; D ambiguous. Trimming shortened V by 0 bases and J by 1 base, and 11 bases separated the two germline ends. The germline V gene has CDR1 SGHRS and CDR2 YFSETQ. The CDR3 length is 16 residues.

The rearrangement uses TRBV4-1 and TRBJ2-7; 7 nucleotides line up with TRBD1. The V segment lost 0 bases and the J segment 3 bases; nucleotides outside the gene matches: 5. The CDR3 is 15 residues long. Germline loops: CDR1 MGHRA, CDR2 YSYEKL. DNA of the CDR3: TGCGCCAGCAGCCAAGACAGGGGGATTTTCTACGAGCAGTACTTC. Its protein is CASSQDRGIFYEQYF.

The chain has TRBV5-4 and TRBJ1-2, with TRBD1 matching over 8 bases. The CDR3 is 17 amino acids. V was clipped by 0 bases and J by 6 bases; unmatched bases: 13. The germline gives CDR1 SGHNT, CDR2 YYREEE (reference sequence). CDR3 loop: CASSLAGTGGVVDGYTF. CDR3 nucleotides: TGTGCCAGCAGCTTGGCCGGTACAGGGGGGGTGGTAGATGGCTACACCTTC.

The chain couples TRBV7-3 to TRBJ2-5; TRBD1 or TRBD2 may be the D gene (5 bases each). Germline-derived CDR1 and CDR2 are SGHTA and FQGTGA. Trimming removed 5 bases from V and 1 base from J, with 11 bases in between. CDR3 length equals 14 residues. The CDR3 sequence: CASSPGTAQETQYF. The CDR3 nucleotides read TGTGCCAGCAGCCCGGGGACGGCCCAAGAGACCCAGTACTTC.

This chain links TRBV28 with TRBJ2-4, with TRBD1 identical over 9 bases. V gave up 3 bases and J gave up 5 bases; unmatched junction bases: 8. Germline V gene sequence: CDR1 MDHEN, CDR2 SYDVKM. This CDR3 has 16 residues. The CDR3 region has the DNA TGTGCCAGCAGTTTCCCTGGACAGGGGATTCAAAACATTCAGTACTTC. It yields the protein CASSFPGQGIQNIQYF. The full variable domain, completed using reference TRBV28 and TRBJ2-4, is DVKVTQSSRYLVKRTGEKVFLECVQDMDHENMFWYRQDPGLGLRLIYFSYDVKMKEKGDIPEGYSVSREKKERFSLILESASTNQTSMYLCASSFPGQGIQNIQYFGAGTRLSVL.

This sequence joins TRBV5-1 and TRBJ1-2; D gene ambiguous. The length of the CDR3 is 14 residues. Germline V gene data show CDR1 as SGHRS and CDR2 as YFSETQ. The V end was cut by 6 bases, the J end by 3 bases, with 15 bases between. The CDR3 DNA reads TGCGCCAGCAACTCTCAACCCGGGTACTATGGCTACACCTTC. Amino acid sequence: CASNSQPGYYGYTF.

The chain joins TRBV28 to TRBJ2-7; D is ambiguous. Germline lookup yields CDR1 MDHEN and CDR2 SYDVKM. The V end was cut by 6 bases, the J end by 6 bases, with 15 bases between. This CDR3 contains 13 residues. The CDR3 DNA reads as TGTGCCAGCAGACCTCCTGCTGGTTCCGAGCAGTACTTC. Translation gives CASRPPAGSEQYF.

The chain employs TRBV15 and TRBJ2-7; 8 bases agree with TRBD1. This CDR3 region has 14 residues. V was clipped by 1 base and J by 2 bases; unmatched bases: 1. Looked up from germline, CDR1 is LNHNV and CDR2 is YYDKDF (reference sequence). CDR3 nucleotide sequence: TGTGCCACCAGCAGAGCACAGGGGGCCTACGAGCAGTACTTC. Amino acids: CATSRAQGAYEQYF.

DNA for the CDR3: TGTGCCAGCAGCCAGCTGACAGGGAACACTGAAGCTTTCTTT. Amino acids: CASSQLTGNTEAFF. The chain employs TRBV7-9 and TRBJ1-1; D is possibly TRBD1 (6 bases). CDR3 length equals 14 residues. V was clipped by 5 bases and J by 1 base, with 11 bases between them. Per germline, CDR1 SEHNR and CDR2 FQNEAQ (reference sequence). Full variable domain (remainder filled in from reference TRBV7-9 and TRBJ1-1): DTGVSQNPRHKITKRGQNVTFRCDPISEHNRLYWYRQTLGQGPEFLTYFQNEAQLEKSRLLSDRFSAERPKGSFSTLEIQRTEQGDSAMYLCASSQLTGNTEAFFGQGTRLTVV.

The chain links TRBV11-3 to TRBJ1-2, with D maybe TRBD1 (6 bases). The V end was cut by 8 bases, the J end by 9 bases, with 19 bases between. CDR1 is SGHNT, CDR2 YENEEA, per germline. The CDR3 runs 13 residues. The CDR3 DNA follows: TGTGCCAGCTCCGCGGGACACCATAGGAGCTACACCTTC. As protein: CASSAGHHRSYTF.

V usage is TRBV28 and J usage is TRBJ1-2; D is unresolved. This CDR3 has 13 residues. V was shortened by 3 bases and J by 0 bases, with 5 bases between the two germline ends. The germline V gene has CDR1 MDHEN and CDR2 SYDVKM. CDR3 nucleotides: TGTGCCAGCAGTTTCGCGGCTAACTATGGCTACACCTTC. This encodes CASSFAANYGYTF.

The chain couples TRBV5-1 to TRBJ2-7, with 12 positions matching TRBD2. The CDR3 covers 15 residues. V was pared by 3 bases and J by 0 bases, with 1 base of the junction left unmatched. The V gene's germline CDR1 is SGHRS and CDR2 YFSETQ. The CDR3 reads CASSSGLAGSYEQYF. The CDR3, as DNA: TGCGCCAGCAGCTCGGGACTAGCGGGCTCCTACGAGCAGTACTTC.